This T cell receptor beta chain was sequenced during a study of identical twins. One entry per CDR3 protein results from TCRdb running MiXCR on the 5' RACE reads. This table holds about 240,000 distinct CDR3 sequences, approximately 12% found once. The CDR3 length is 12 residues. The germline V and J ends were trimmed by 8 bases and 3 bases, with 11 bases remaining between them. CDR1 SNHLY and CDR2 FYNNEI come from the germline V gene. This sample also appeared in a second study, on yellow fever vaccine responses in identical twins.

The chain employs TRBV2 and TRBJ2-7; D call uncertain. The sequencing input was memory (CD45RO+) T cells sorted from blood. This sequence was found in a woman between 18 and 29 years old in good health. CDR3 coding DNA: TGTGCCAGCTCCCAGAACCACTACGAGCAGTACTTC. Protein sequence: CASSQNHYEQYF.